This is a list of T cell receptor beta chains from one sample in a study of blood T cell repertoires in COVID-19. The repertoire was sequenced with immunoSEQ multiplex PCR; TCRdb's copy has only in-frame clones and lacks some. The sample includes fewer than 250,000 clones, roughly 84% of them seen just once. The sample was PBMCs or T cells enriched from blood (not recorded which). The receptors were gathered from a woman in her 30s who had been exposed to COVID-19. CDR3s include the opening cysteine and the closing phenylalanine or tryptophan. The D gene is left open where the match is weak. The listing skips clone size in some rows; elsewhere it reads once, few, many or a size class.

.,TRBJ1-1,TRBV6-5,.,CASRRTEPNTEAFF,TGTGCCAGCAGAAGGACAGAGCCGAACACTGAAGCTTTCTTT
.,TRBJ2-7,TRBV7-9,.,CASSLLGGYEQYF,TGTGCCAGCAGCTTATTGGGGGGCTACGAGCAGTACTTC
TRBD1,TRBJ1-2,TRBV5-6,.,CASSWGTGVSGYGYTF,TGTGCCAGCAGCTGGGGGACAGGGGTTTCGGGCTATGGCTACACCTTC
TRBD1,TRBJ2-1,TRBV7-3,.,CASSWGQGSYNEQFF,TGTGCCAGCAGCTGGGGACAGGGTAGTTACAATGAGCAGTTCTTC
TRBD2,TRBJ2-3,TRBV10-3,.,CAISERGDTDTQYF,TGTGCCATCAGTGAGCGGGGGGACACAGATACGCAGTATTTT
.,TRBJ1-2,TRBV19,.,CASSNWRQSYGYTF,TGTGCCAGTAGTAATTGGCGGCAGTCCTATGGCTACACCTTC
TRBD1,TRBJ2-7,TRBV4-3,.,CASSKGQGAVEQYF,TGCGCCAGCAGCAAGGGACAGGGGGCGGTCGAGCAGTACTTC
.,TRBJ1-4,TRBV9,few,CASAWGATNEKLFF,TGTGCCAGCGCGTGGGGGGCAACTAATGAAAAACTGTTTTTT
TRBD1,TRBJ2-1,TRBV2,.,CASSFRDRFVSEQFF,TGTGCCAGCAGCTTCCGGGACAGGTTTGTGTCCGAGCAGTTCTTC
TRBD2,TRBJ2-5,TRBV15,few,CATSSDSGGLKETQYF,TGTGCCACCAGCAGTGATAGCGGGGGCCTTAAAGAGACCCAGTACTTC
.,TRBJ2-1,TRBV9,.,CASSAGLAVSSYNEQFF,TGTGCCAGCAGCGCCGGGTTGGCGGTTAGCTCCTACAATGAGCAGTTCTTC
.,TRBJ1-3,TRBV30,once,CAWSAPRPSGNTIYF,TGTGCCTGGAGTGCGCCTAGACCCTCTGGAAACACCATATATTTT
.,TRBJ1-4,TRBV6-5,.,CASDVGPANEKLFF,TGTGCCAGTGATGTGGGGCCGGCTAATGAAAAACTGTTTTTT
.,TRBJ2-7,TRBV11-3,.,CASSLNAGSEQYF,TGTGCCAGCAGCCTCAACGCAGGGTCCGAGCAGTACTTC
TRBD2,TRBJ2-3,TRBV15,.,CATSREGGTADTQYF,TGTGCCACCAGCAGAGAGGGGGGGACGGCAGATACGCAGTATTTT
.,TRBJ1-6,TRBV7-2,.,CASSLRPRTPLHF,TGTGCCAGCAGCTTACGGCCCAGGACACCCCTCCACTTT
.,TRBJ2-3,TRBV10-3,.,CAISEGGEGTDTQYF,TGTGCCATCAGTGAGGGCGGGGAGGGCACAGATACGCAGTATTTT
.,TRBJ2-7,TRBV25-1,few,CASSEDGDAREQYF,TGTGCCAGCAGTGAAGACGGAGACGCACGCGAGCAGTACTTC
.,TRBJ1-2,TRBV7-9,.,CASSLGGSYGYTF,TGTGCCAGCAGCTTAGGTGGCTCCTATGGCTACACCTTC
.,TRBJ1-2,TRBV21-1,.,CASSKEAGGRYGYTF,TGTGCCAGCAGCAAAGAGGCGGGGGGACGCTATGGCTACACCTTC
TRBD1,TRBJ1-5,TRBV6-6,.,CASTSRDRAYQPQHF,TGTGCCAGCACCTCCCGGGACAGGGCATATCAGCCCCAGCATTTT
TRBD1,TRBJ1-5,TRBV27,.,CASSSTGGNQPQHF,TGTGCCAGCAGTTCTACAGGGGGCAATCAGCCCCAGCATTTT
.,TRBJ2-2,TRBV30,.,CAWIMRGGAGELFF,TGTGCCTGGATCATGAGGGGGGGGGCCGGGGAGCTGTTTTTT
.,TRBJ2-1,TRBV11-2,.,CASSLVGQSYNEQFF,TGTGCCAGCAGCTTAGTCGGACAATCCTACAATGAGCAGTTCTTC
.,TRBJ2-5,TRBV5-8,once,CASRIEQGIGETQYF,TGTGCCAGCAGGATTGAACAGGGTATCGGGGAGACCCAGTACTTC
.,TRBJ1-5,TRBV4-3,once,CASSQDRAGSNQPQHF,TGCGCCAGCAGCCAAGACCGGGCGGGTAGCAATCAGCCCCAGCATTTT
TRBD1,TRBJ2-1,TRBV7-6,.,CASSLEDREKGEQFF,TGTGCCAGCAGCTTAGAGGACAGGGAAAAGGGTGAGCAGTTCTTC
.,TRBJ2-1,TRBV7-9,.,CASSSPTSEQFF,TGTGCCAGCAGCTCCCCCACTAGCGAGCAGTTCTTC
TRBD1,TRBJ1-1,TRBV3-1/TRBV3-2,.,CASSQDWDREAFF,TGTGCCAGCAGCCAAGATTGGGACAGGGAGGCTTTCTTT
TRBD2,TRBJ2-1,TRBV9,once,CASSVVAGGRDEQFF,TGTGCCAGCAGCGTAGTAGCGGGGGGCCGAGATGAGCAGTTCTTC
TRBD1,TRBJ1-5,TRBV5-4,.,CASSLGPTGDDNQPQHF,TGTGCCAGCAGCTTGGGTCCGACAGGGGATGACAATCAGCCCCAGCATTTT
.,TRBJ1-1,TRBV30,.,CAWSPRTENTEAFF,TGTGCCTGGAGTCCGAGGACAGAGAACACTGAAGCTTTCTTT
.,TRBJ1-1,TRBV19,.,CASPPRQVKSAEAFF,TGTGCCAGCCCCCCTCGACAGGTTAAATCGGCTGAAGCTTTCTTT